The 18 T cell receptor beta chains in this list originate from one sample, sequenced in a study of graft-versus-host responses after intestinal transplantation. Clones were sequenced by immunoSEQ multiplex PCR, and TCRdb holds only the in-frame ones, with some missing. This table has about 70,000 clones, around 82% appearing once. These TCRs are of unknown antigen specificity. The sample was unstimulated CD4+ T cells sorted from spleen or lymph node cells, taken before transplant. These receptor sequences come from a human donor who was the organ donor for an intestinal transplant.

As DNA, the CDR3 is TGCGCCAGCAGCTTGTTGCGGGGCGGCATGAACACTGAAGCTTTCTTT. Amino acid sequence: CASSLLRGGMNTEAFF. The chain employs TRBV5-1 and TRBJ1-1, with D possibly matching TRBD1 (5 bases). Germline assignment: CDR1 SGHRS and CDR2 YFSETQ. There are 16 residues in the CDR3. The germline V and J ends were trimmed by 1 base and 0 bases, with 13 bases remaining between them.

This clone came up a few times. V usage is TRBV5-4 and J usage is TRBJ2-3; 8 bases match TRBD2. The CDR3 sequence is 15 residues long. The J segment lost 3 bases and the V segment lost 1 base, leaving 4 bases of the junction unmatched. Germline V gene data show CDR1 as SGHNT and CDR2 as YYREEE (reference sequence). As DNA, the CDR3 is TGTGCCAGCAGCTTGCTCGGGGGGGCGACAGATACGCAGTATTTT. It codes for CASSLLGGATDTQYF.

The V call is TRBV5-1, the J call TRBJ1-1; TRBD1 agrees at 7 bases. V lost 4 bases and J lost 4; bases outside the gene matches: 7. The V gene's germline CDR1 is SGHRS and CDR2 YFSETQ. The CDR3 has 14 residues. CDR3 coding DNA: TGCGCCAGCAGCATGACAGGGTCGGGCACTGAAGCTTTCTTT. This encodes CASSMTGSGTEAFF.

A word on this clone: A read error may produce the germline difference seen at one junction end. This chain's CDR3 is CASSPLRGNQETQYF. CDR3 DNA sequence: TGTGCCAGCAGCCCGCTGCGGGGGAACCAGGAGACCCAGTACTTC. The chain employs TRBV5-4 and TRBJ2-5; TRBD2 agrees at 7 bases. The CDR3 runs 15 residues. CDR1 is SGHNT, CDR2 YYREEE, per germline (reference sequence). The entire variable domain, with the rest obtained from reference TRBV5-4 and TRBJ2-5, is as follows: ETGVTQSPTHLIKTRGQQVTLRCSSQSGHNTVSWYQQALGQGPQFIFQYYREEENGRGNFPPRFSGLQFPNYSSELNVNALELDDSALYLCASSPLRGNQETQYFGPGTRLLVL.

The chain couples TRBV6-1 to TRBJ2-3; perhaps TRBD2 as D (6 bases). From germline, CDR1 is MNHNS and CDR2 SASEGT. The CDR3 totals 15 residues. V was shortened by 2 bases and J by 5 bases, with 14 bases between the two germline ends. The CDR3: CASSEKAEGRDTQYF. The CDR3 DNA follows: TGTGCCAGCAGTGAAAAGGCGGAGGGGAGAGATACGCAGTATTTT.

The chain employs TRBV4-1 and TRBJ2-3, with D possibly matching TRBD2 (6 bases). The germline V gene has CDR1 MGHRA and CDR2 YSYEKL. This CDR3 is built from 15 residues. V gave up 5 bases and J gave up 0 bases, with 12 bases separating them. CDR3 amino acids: CASSKDYASTDTQYF. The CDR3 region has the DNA TGCGCCAGCAGCAAGGACTACGCTAGCACAGATACGCAGTATTTT.

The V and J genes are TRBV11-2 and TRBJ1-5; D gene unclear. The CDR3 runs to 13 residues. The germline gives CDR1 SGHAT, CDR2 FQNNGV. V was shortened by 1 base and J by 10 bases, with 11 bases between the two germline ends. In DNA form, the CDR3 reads TGTGCCAGCAGCTTAGTCGCTGGGAGACCCCAGCATTTT. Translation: CASSLVAGRPQHF. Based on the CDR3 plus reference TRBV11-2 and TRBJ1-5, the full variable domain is EAGVAQSPRYKIIEKRQSVAFWCNPISGHATLYWYQQILGQGPKLLIQFQNNGVVDDSQLPKDRFSAERLKGVDSTLKIQPAKLEDSAVYLCASSLVAGRPQHFGDGTRLSIL.

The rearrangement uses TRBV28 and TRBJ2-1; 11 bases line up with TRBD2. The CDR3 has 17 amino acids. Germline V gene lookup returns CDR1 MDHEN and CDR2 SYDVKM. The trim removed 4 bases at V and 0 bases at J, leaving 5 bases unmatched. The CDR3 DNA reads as TGTGCCAGCAGTTCCTCTAGCGGGGGGCCCTCCTACAATGAGCAGTTCTTC. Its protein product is CASSSSSGGPSYNEQFF.

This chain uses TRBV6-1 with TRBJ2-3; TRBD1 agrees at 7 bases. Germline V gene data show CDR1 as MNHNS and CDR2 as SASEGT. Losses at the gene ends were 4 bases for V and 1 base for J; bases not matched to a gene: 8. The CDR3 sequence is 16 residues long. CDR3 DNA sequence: TGTGCCAGCAGTGTAGACAGGGTTGGGGGCACAGATACGCAGTATTTT. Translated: CASSVDRVGGTDTQYF.

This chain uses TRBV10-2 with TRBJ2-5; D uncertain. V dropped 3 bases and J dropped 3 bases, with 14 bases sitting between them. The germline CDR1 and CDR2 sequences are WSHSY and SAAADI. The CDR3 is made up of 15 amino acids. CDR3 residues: CASSERKEWKETQYF. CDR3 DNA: TGCGCCAGCAGTGAAAGGAAGGAGTGGAAAGAGACCCAGTACTTC.

CDR3 in amino acids: CASSQRIGGELFF. DNA of the CDR3: TGCGCCAGCAGTCAGCGTATAGGGGGGGAACTGTTTTTT. The gene calls are TRBV4-3 and TRBJ1-4, with D tentatively TRBD1 (6 bases). Germline V gives CDR1 LGHNA, CDR2 YSLEER. The CDR3 loop spans 13 amino acids. The ends were cut back, 6 bases at V and 12 bases at J, with 17 bases in the middle.

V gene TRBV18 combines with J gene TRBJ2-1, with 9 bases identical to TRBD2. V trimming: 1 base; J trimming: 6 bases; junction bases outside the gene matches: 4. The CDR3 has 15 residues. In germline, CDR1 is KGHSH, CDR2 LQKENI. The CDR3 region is CASSPQRGVLNEQFF. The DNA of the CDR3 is TGTGCCAGCTCACCACAGCGGGGGGTGCTCAATGAGCAGTTCTTC.

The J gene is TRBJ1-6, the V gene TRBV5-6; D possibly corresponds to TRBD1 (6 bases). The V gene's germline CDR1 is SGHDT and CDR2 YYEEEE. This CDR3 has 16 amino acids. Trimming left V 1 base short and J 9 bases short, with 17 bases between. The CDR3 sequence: CASSLMGGQGGSPLHF. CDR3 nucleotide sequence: TGTGCCAGCAGCTTGATGGGGGGGCAGGGAGGTTCACCCCTCCACTTT.

Here the CDR3 DNA reads TGCGCCAGCAGCTTCGGACAGGTCAGCTCCTATAATTCACCCCTCCACTTT. This codes for CASSFGQVSSYNSPLHF. The chain carries TRBV5-1 and TRBJ1-6; 7 nucleotides line up with TRBD1. Germline lookup yields CDR1 SGHRS and CDR2 YFSETQ. The CDR3 is 17 amino acids. With 2 bases clipped from V and 0 bases from J, the junction kept 5 bases outside the gene matches. Using reference TRBV5-1 and TRBJ1-6 for the parts outside the CDR3, the full variable domain is KAGVTQTPRYLIKTRGQQVTLSCSPISGHRSVSWYQQTPGQGLQFLFEYFSETQRNKGNFPGRFSGRQFSNSRSEMNVSTLELGDSALYLCASSFGQVSSYNSPLHFGNGTRLTVT.

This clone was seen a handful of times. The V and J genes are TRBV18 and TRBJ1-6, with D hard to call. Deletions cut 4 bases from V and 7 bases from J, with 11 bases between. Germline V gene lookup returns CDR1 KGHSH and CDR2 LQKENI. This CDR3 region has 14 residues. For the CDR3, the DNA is TGTGCCAGCTCACGATTAGAGTCCAATTCACCCCTCCACTTT. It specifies CASSRLESNSPLHF. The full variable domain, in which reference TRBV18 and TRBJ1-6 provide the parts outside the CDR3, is NAGVMQNPRHLVRRRGQEARLRCSPMKGHSHVYWYRQLPEEGLKFMVYLQKENIIDESGMPKERFSAEFPKEGPSILRIQQVVRGDSAAYFCASSRLESNSPLHFGNGTRLTVT.

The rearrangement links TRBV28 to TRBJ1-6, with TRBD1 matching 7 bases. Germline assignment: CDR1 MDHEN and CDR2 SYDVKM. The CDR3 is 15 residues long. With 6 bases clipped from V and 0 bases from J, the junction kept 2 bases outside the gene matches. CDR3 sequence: CASSWDSSYNSPLHF. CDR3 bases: TGTGCCAGCAGCTGGGACAGCTCCTATAATTCACCCCTCCACTTT.

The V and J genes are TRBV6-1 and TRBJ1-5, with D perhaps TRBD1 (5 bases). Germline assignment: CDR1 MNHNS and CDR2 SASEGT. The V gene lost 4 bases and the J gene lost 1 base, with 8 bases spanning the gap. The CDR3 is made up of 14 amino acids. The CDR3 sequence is CASSGQLSNQPQHF. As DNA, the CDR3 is TGTGCCAGCAGTGGACAGTTAAGCAATCAGCCCCAGCATTTT.

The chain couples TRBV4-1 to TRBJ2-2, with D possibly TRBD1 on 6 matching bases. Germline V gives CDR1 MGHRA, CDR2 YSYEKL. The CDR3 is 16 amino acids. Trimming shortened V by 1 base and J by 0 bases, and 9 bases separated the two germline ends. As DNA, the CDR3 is TGCGCCAGCAGCCAAGTGGACAGAGCGAACACCGGGGAGCTGTTTTTT. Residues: CASSQVDRANTGELFF.